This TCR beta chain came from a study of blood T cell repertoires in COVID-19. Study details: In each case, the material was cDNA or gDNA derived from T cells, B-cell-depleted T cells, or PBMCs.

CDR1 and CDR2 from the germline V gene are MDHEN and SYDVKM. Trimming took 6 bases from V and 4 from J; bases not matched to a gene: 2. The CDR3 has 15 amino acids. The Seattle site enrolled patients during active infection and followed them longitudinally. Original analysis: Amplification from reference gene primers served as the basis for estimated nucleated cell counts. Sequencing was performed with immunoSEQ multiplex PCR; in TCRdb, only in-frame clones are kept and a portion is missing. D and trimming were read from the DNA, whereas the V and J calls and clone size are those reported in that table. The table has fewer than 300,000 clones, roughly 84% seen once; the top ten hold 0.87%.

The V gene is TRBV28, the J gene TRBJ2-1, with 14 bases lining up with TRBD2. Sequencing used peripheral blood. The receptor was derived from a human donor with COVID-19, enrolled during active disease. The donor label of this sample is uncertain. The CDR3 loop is CASRGTSGSYNEQFF. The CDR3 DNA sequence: TGTGCCAGCAGGGGGACTAGCGGGAGTTACAATGAGCAGTTCTTC.